The 27 T cell receptor beta chains listed next were all sequenced from one sample in a study of T cells expressing NK-cell markers. From the 5' RACE reads, TCRdb lists one entry per CDR3 protein and no DNA. This sample carries some 600,000 distinct CDR3 sequences, with around 3.3% going to the ten biggest clones. Sequenced: blood T cells: a sorted CD56 or NKG2C T cell subset, CD4+ or CD8+ T cells, or bulk PBMC T cells (not recorded which). The receptors were gathered from a man younger than 35 in good health.

This sequence joins TRBV2 and TRBJ2-3; TCRdb outputs TRBD1, but without DNA this stays unchecked. Germline V gene data show CDR1 as SNHLY and CDR2 as FYNNEI. CDR3 length equals 13 residues. The CDR3 loop reads CASSDNREYTQYF.

V and J are TRBV7-8 and TRBJ2-3; lacking DNA, the TRBD2 call made by TCRdb goes unchecked. This CDR3 has 15 residues. Germline values: CDR1 SGHVS, CDR2 FQNEAQ. CDR3 sequence: CALGASGVLTDTQYF.

This CDR3 is CASSLFVRGGPGNIQYF. The J gene is TRBJ2-4, the V gene TRBV12-3 or TRBV12-4; with no DNA, the TCRdb D assignment of TRBD2 cannot be verified. The CDR3 has 17 residues.

The CDR3 loop is CASADRAGIQYF. The J gene is TRBJ2-4, the V gene TRBV2; TCRdb picks TRBD1, but there is no DNA to check that call. The CDR3 runs 12 residues. Germline lookup yields CDR1 SNHLY and CDR2 FYNNEI.

This rearrangement joins TRBV7-6 to TRBJ1-1; the TRBD1 assignment by TCRdb is unverifiable without DNA. The CDR3 extends over 17 amino acids. Looked up from germline, CDR1 is SGHVS and CDR2 is FNYEAQ. CDR3 sequence: CASSPRPGQGPHTEAFF.

The chain recombines TRBV5-1 with TRBJ2-3; TCRdb's assignment of TRBD1 cannot be checked, as there is no DNA. CDR3 length equals 14 residues. Germline lookup yields CDR1 SGHRS and CDR2 YFSETQ. The CDR3 spells CASSLNRALDTQYF.

The genes are TRBV6-5 and TRBJ1-2; TCRdb's D call, TRBD1, is unchecked because there is no DNA. Germline assignment: CDR1 MNHEY and CDR2 SVGAGI. The CDR3 runs to 14 residues. The CDR3: CASTLVGQGHGYTF.

The chain couples TRBV10-3 to TRBJ1-1. The CDR3 is 15 residues long. Germline CDR1 ENHRY, CDR2 SYGVKD. CDR3 sequence reads: CAISEKVVGSITAFF.

V and J are TRBV20-1 and TRBJ1-5; absent DNA, TCRdb's TRBD1 call cannot be checked. The germline V gene has CDR1 DFQATT and CDR2 SNEGSKA (reference sequence). The CDR3 has 14 amino acids. This chain's CDR3 is CSADDRKTNQPQHF.

This rearrangement joins TRBV5-1 to TRBJ2-1; TCRdb's D call of TRBD2 is untestable without DNA. The CDR3 is 16 residues long. Germline V gene lookup returns CDR1 SGHRS and CDR2 YFSETQ. This chain's CDR3 is CASSLAGGLAYNEQFF.

The chain is built from TRBV7-2 and TRBJ2-1; without DNA, the TCRdb call of TRBD1 cannot be checked. The CDR3 has 15 amino acids. Germline V gene data show CDR1 as SGHTA and CDR2 as FQGNSA. CDR3 loop: CASSLSSSGTYEQFF.

V usage is TRBV24-1 and J usage is TRBJ2-5. This CDR3 comprises 13 residues. The germline gives CDR1 KGHDR, CDR2 SFDVKD. This CDR3 is CATSDPNEETQYF.

The chain employs TRBV27 and TRBJ2-3; TCRdb calls TRBD2, which cannot be checked without DNA. CDR1 and CDR2 from the germline V gene are MNHEY and SMNVEV (reference sequence). The CDR3 loop spans 15 amino acids. The CDR3 reads CASEAGGRDTDTQYF.

The rearrangement joins TRBV4-2 to TRBJ2-2. The germline CDR1 and CDR2 sequences are LGHNA and YNFKEQ. CDR3 size: 14 residues. CDR3 region: CASSRATNTGELFF.

The V and J genes are TRBV2 and TRBJ1-1. The germline V gene has CDR1 SNHLY and CDR2 FYNNEI. This CDR3 is 17 amino acids long. This CDR3 is CASSARPSRAMNTEAFF.

This chain uses TRBV24-1 with TRBJ1-2; checking the TCRdb D call of TRBD1 is not possible without DNA. The CDR3 contains 14 residues. Germline lookup yields CDR1 KGHDR and CDR2 SFDVKD. The CDR3 loop is CATSQGRGGYGYTF.

The rearrangement joins TRBV12-5 to TRBJ1-2; TCRdb's D call, TRBD1, is unchecked because there is no DNA. Germline-derived CDR1 and CDR2 are LGHNT and FRNRAP. The CDR3 covers 13 residues. The CDR3 loop reads CASGHDGGRRYTF.

The chain recombines TRBV27 with TRBJ1-5; lacking DNA, the TRBD1 call made by TCRdb goes unchecked. The CDR3 length is 13 residues. Per germline, CDR1 MNHEY and CDR2 SMNVEV (reference sequence). The CDR3 region is CATGPSALWPQHF.

V usage is TRBV5-1 and J usage is TRBJ2-2. CDR3 size: 14 residues. Germline CDR1 is SGHRS and CDR2 is YFSETQ. This CDR3 is CASYKTWGTGELFF.

The chain joins TRBV24-1 to TRBJ2-2; TCRdb outputs TRBD1, but without DNA this stays unchecked. There are 14 residues in the CDR3. Germline loops: CDR1 KGHDR, CDR2 SFDVKD. The CDR3 protein is CATSPGQNTGELFF.

The V gene is TRBV7-3, the J gene TRBJ1-1; the D call from TCRdb, TRBD1, cannot be confirmed without DNA. CDR3 length: 13 amino acids. Germline V gives CDR1 SGHTA, CDR2 FQGTGA. The CDR3 is CASSWTGTAEAFF.

This chain links TRBV29-1 with TRBJ2-3; TCRdb's D call of TRBD2 is untestable without DNA. Germline CDR1 SQVTM, CDR2 ANQGSEA. The CDR3 consists of 14 residues. This CDR3 reads CSMTSGGVTDTQYF.

The chain links TRBV20-1 to TRBJ2-1; TCRdb indicates TRBD1, and absent DNA this call remains unverified. The CDR3 consists of 15 residues. Germline values: CDR1 DFQATT, CDR2 SNEGSKA (reference sequence). This CDR3 is CSASPLQHTYNEQFF.

V and J are TRBV7-7 and TRBJ2-3; the D gene TCRdb calls, TRBD2, cannot be checked with no DNA. Germline CDR1 SSHAT, CDR2 FNYEAQ (reference sequence). The CDR3 has 17 residues. CDR3 sequence: CASSLASSPISTDTQYF.

V usage is TRBV4-1 and J usage is TRBJ2-4. CDR1 and CDR2 from the germline V gene are MGHRA and YSYEKL. This CDR3 is 12 amino acids long. CDR3 amino acids: CASSQPENIQYF.

The chain links TRBV30 to TRBJ2-1; TCRdb's D gene call, TRBD1, goes unchecked for lack of DNA. CDR3 length: 15 residues. The germline CDR1 and CDR2 sequences are GTSNPN and SVGIG (reference sequence). CDR3 region: CAWSGPGGRYNEQFF.

The chain couples TRBV28 to TRBJ2-3; TCRdb outputs TRBD2, but without DNA this stays unchecked. In germline, CDR1 is MDHEN, CDR2 SYDVKM. The CDR3 sequence is 22 residues long. The CDR3 here is CASSLYLMGTATSGRPTDTQYF.